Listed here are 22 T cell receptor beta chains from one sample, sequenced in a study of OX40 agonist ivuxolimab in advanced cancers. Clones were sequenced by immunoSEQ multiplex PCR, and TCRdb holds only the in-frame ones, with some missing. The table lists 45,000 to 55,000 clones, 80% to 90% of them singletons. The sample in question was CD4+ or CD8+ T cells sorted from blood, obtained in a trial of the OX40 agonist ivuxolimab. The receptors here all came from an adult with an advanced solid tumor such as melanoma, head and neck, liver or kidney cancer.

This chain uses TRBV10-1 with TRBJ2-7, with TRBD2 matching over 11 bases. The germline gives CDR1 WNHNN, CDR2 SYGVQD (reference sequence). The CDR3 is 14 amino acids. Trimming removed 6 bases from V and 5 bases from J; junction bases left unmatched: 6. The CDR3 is CASRPLAGGDEQYF. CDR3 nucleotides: TGCGCCAGCAGGCCTTTAGCGGGAGGGGACGAGCAGTACTTC.

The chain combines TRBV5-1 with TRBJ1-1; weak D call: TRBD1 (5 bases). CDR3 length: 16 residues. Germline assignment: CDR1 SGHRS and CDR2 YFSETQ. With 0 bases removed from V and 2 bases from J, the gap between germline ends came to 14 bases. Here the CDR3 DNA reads TGCGCCAGCAGCTTGGTTCCAGGGTCTATCAACACTGAAGCTTTCTTT. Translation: CASSLVPGSINTEAFF.

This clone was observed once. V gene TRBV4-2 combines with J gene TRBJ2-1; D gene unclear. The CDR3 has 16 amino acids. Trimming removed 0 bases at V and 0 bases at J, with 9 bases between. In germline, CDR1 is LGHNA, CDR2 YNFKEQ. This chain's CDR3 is CASSQEASASYNEQFF. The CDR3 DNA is TGTGCCAGCAGCCAAGAGGCCAGCGCCTCCTACAATGAGCAGTTCTTC.

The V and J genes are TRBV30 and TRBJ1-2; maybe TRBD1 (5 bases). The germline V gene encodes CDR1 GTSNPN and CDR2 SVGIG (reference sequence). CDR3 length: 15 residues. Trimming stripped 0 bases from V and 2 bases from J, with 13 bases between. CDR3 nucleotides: TGTGCCTGGAGTGTACGGGGCGGACCGAACTATGGCTACACCTTC. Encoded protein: CAWSVRGGPNYGYTF.

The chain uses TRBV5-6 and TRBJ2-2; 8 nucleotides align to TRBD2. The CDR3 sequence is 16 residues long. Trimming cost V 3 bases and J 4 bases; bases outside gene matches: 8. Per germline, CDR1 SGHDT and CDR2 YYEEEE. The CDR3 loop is CASSSGGPSGTGELFF. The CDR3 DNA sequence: TGTGCCAGCAGCTCGGGAGGGCCTTCGGGCACCGGGGAGCTGTTTTTT.

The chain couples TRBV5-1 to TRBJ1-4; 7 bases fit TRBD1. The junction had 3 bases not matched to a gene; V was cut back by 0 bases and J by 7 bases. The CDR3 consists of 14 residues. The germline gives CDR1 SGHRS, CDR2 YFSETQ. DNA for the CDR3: TGCGCCAGCAGCTTGGGGCAGGGGGGTGAAAAACTGTTTTTT. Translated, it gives CASSLGQGGEKLFF.

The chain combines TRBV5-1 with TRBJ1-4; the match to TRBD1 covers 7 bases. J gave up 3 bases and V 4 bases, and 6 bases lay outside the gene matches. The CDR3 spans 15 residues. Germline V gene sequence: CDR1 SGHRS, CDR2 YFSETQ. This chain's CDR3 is CASSRLGTANEKLFF. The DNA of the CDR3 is TGCGCCAGCAGCAGGCTTGGGACAGCTAATGAAAAACTGTTTTTT.

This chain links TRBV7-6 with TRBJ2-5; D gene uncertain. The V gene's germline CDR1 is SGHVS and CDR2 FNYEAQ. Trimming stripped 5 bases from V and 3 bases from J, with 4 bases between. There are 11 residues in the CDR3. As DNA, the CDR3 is TGTGCCAGCAGCGAAGAAGAGACCCAGTACTTC. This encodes CASSEEETQYF. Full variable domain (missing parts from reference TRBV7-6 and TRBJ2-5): GAGVSQSPRYKVTKRGQDVALRCDPISGHVSLYWYRQALGQGPEFLTYFNYEAQQDKSGLPNDRFSAERPEGSISTLTIQRTEQRDSAMYRCASSEEETQYFGPGTRLLVL.

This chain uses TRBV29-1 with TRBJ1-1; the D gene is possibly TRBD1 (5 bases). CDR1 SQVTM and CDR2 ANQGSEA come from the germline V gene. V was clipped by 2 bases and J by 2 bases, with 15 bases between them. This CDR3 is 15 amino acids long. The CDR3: CSVETGHIFNTEAFF. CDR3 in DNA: TGCAGCGTTGAAACAGGACACATATTTAACACTGAAGCTTTCTTT.

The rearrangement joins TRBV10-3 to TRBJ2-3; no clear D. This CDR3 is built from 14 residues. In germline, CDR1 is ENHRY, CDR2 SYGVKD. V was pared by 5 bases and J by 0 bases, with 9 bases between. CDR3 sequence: CAISRSGSTDTQYF. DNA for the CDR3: TGTGCCATCAGTAGGTCCGGGAGCACAGATACGCAGTATTTT.

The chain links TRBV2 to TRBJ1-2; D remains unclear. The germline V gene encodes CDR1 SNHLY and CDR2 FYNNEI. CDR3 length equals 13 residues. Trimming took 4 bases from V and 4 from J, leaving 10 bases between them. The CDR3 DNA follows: TGTGCCAGCAGTGGGATGCAGGTCTATGGCTACACCTTC. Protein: CASSGMQVYGYTF. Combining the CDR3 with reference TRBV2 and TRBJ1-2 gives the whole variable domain EPEVTQTPSHQVTQMGQEVILRCVPISNHLYFYWYRQILGQKVEFLVSFYNNEISEKSEIFDDQFSVERPDGSNFTLKIRSTKLEDSAMYFCASSGMQVYGYTFGSGTRLTVV.

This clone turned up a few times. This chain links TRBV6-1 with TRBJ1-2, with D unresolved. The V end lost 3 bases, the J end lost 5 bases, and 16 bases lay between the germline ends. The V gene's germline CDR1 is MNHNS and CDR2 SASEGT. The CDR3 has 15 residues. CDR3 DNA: TGTGCCAGCAGTGAGAGGCTATCAGAACTATATGGCTACACCTTC. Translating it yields CASSERLSELYGYTF.

CDR3 region: CASSVSSAGDATQYF. Here the CDR3 DNA reads TGTGCCAGCAGTGTTTCGTCGGCAGGGGATGCGACCCAGTACTTC. V is TRBV2 and J is TRBJ2-5; maybe TRBD1 (6 bases). This CDR3 has 15 residues. Looked up from germline, CDR1 is SNHLY and CDR2 is FYNNEI. V lost 4 bases to trimming and J lost 7 bases, with 19 bases between them.

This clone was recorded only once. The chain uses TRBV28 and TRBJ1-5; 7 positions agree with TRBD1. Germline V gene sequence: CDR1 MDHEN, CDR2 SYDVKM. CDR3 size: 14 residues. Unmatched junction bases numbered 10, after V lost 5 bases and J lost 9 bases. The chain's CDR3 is CASSTGTENMPQHF. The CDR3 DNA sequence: TGTGCCAGCAGTACCGGGACAGAAAATATGCCCCAGCATTTT.

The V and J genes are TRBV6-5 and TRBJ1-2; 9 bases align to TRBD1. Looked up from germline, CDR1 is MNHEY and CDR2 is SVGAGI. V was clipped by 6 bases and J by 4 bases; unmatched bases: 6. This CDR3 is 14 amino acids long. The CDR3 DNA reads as TGTGCCAGCAGGGAACAGGGGGCGGGCTATGGCTACACCTTC. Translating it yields CASREQGAGYGYTF.

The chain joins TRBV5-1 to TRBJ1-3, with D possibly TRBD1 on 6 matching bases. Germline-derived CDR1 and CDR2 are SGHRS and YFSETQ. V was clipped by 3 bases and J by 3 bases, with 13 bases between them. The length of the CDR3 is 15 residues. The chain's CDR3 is CASSSNTGSGNTIYF. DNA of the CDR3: TGCGCCAGCAGCTCCAACACAGGGAGTGGAAACACCATATATTTT. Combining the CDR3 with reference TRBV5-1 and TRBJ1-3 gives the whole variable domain KAGVTQTPRYLIKTRGQQVTLSCSPISGHRSVSWYQQTPGQGLQFLFEYFSETQRNKGNFPGRFSGRQFSNSRSEMNVSTLELGDSALYLCASSSNTGSGNTIYFGEGSWLTVV.

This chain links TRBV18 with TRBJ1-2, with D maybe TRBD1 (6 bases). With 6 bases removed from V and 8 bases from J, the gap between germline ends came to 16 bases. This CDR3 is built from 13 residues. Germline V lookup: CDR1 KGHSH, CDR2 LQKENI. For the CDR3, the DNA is TGTGCCAGCTCCGGGACATCCCTGCTGGGCTACACCTTC. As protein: CASSGTSLLGYTF.

CDR3 sequence (DNA): TGTGCCAGCCACTCTAGCGGGAGGCCATACGAGCAGTACTTC. This gives the protein CASHSSGRPYEQYF. The chain couples TRBV28 to TRBJ2-7, with 11 bases aligning to TRBD2. This CDR3 contains 14 residues. Germline-derived CDR1 and CDR2 are MDHEN and SYDVKM. V was pared by 8 bases and J by 4 bases, with 7 bases of the junction left unmatched.

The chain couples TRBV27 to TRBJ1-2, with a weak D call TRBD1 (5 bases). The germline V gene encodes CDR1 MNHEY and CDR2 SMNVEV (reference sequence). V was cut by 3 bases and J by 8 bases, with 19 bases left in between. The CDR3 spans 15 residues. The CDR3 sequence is CASSFKYLGGMGYTF. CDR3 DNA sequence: TGTGCCAGCAGTTTTAAGTACCTGGGGGGGATGGGCTACACCTTC.

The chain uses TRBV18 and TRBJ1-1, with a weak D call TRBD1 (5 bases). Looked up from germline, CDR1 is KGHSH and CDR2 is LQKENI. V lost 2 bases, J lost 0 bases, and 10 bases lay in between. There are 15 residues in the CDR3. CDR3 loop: CASSPGAGMNTEAFF. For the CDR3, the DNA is TGTGCCAGCTCACCAGGGGCAGGGATGAACACTGAAGCTTTCTTT.

CDR3 nucleotide sequence: TGTGCCAGCAGCGGGCCTCCGGGACTAGCGGGTAAGAATGAGCAGTTCTTC. Its translation is CASSGPPGLAGKNEQFF. The chain carries TRBV9 and TRBJ2-1; 12 bases align to TRBD2. The V gene's germline CDR1 is SGDLS and CDR2 YYNGEE. CDR3 length equals 17 residues. V was clipped by 3 bases and J by 7 bases; unmatched bases: 11.

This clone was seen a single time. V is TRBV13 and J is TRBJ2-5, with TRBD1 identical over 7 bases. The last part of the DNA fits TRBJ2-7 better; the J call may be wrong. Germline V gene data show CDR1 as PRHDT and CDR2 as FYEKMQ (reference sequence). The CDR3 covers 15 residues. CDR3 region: CASSLADRASYEQYF. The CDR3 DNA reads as TGTGCCAGCAGCTTAGCCGACAGGGCCTCCTACGAGCAGTACTTC.